Below, one T cell receptor beta chain is given with its context. Its specificity is unknown. These data belong to a study of identical twins. Study-level points and caveats: Interpretation of the results relied on cross-sectional statistical analysis and not on following the same donors. Modeled out-of-frame TCR alpha sharing in monozygotic twins fell below observed levels.

cDNA molecules carried unique molecular identifiers, and template switching added a universal primer site. Via MiXCR, TCRdb re-called the 5' RACE reads, giving one row per CDR3 protein. The sample lists 500,000 to 550,000 distinct CDR3 sequences; approximately 20% were seen once. Every donor was a healthy Caucasian. These data were also reused for a study on yellow fever vaccine responses in identical twins.

This receptor was obtained from a woman aged 18-29 years in good health. The sequenced sample was CD4+ T cells sorted from blood.

The CDR3 DNA sequence: TGCAGTGCTAGAGACGCTAGCGGGGGGGACAATGAGCAGTTCTTC. It is translated as CSARDASGGDNEQFF. This sequence joins TRBV20-1 and TRBJ2-1; the match to TRBD2 covers 12 bases. Germline assignment: CDR1 DFQATT and CDR2 SNEGSKA (reference sequence). The CDR3 totals 15 residues. The J segment lost 5 bases and the V segment lost 0 bases, leaving 2 bases of the junction unmatched.